This TCR beta chain was identified in a study of ipilimumab plus nivolumab after autologous stem cell transplantation. The repertoire was sequenced with immunoSEQ multiplex PCR; TCRdb's copy has only in-frame clones and lacks some. The table has about 15,000 clones, approximately 75% seen once; the top ten hold roughly 20%. This CDR3 has 15 residues. V was cut by 0 bases and J by 10 bases, with 21 bases left in between. The germline V gene encodes CDR1 SQVTM and CDR2 ANQGSEA. This receptor was obtained from a male donor with diffuse large B-cell lymphoma. The source was PBMCs, collected in a trial of ipilimumab plus nivolumab as post-transplant consolidation. The chain links TRBV29-1 to TRBJ2-5, with D tentatively TRBD1 (6 bases). The DNA of the CDR3 is TGCAGCGTTGAAGATCGGAGACAGGCCCAAGGGAACCAGTACTTC. This encodes CSVEDRRQAQGNQYF.